This TCR beta chain was sequenced for a study of blood T cell repertoires in COVID-19. Study at large: The United States, Italy and Spain provided the acute and convalescent COVID-19 samples. PBMCs, B-cell-depleted T cells, or T cells provided the cDNA or gDNA that made up the material.

The germline V and J ends were trimmed by 6 bases and 0 bases, with 11 bases remaining between them. CDR3 length: 13 amino acids. The V gene's germline CDR1 is SQVTM and CDR2 ANQGSEA. The protocol was immunoSEQ multiplex PCR, while the TCRdb copy is restricted to in-frame clones and leaves out a portion. This sample has 40,000 to 55,000 clones, with roughly 90% found just once. This receptor was identified in a woman older than 75 with acute or convalescent COVID-19. The chain links TRBV29-1 to TRBJ1-1; D unclear. The specimen sequenced was peripheral blood. The DNA for the CDR3 is TGCAGCGTGGGAGGCAGAGTGAACACTGAAGCTTTCTTT. Translated: CSVGGRVNTEAFF.